One and the same sample provided the 28 T cell receptor beta chains below, sequenced in a study of T cells in localized non-small cell lung cancer. The repertoire was sequenced with immunoSEQ multiplex PCR; TCRdb's copy has only in-frame clones and lacks some. Of around 3,500 clones in the sample, 33% were seen once. Material: normal lung tissue next to the tumor, obtained before any cancer treatment. These receptors were obtained from a woman aged 35-75 years with stage I lung adenocarcinoma.

The genes are TRBV11-3 and TRBJ1-6, with 10 bases matching TRBD1. The CDR3 contains 17 residues. V lost 3 bases and J lost 8; bases outside the gene matches: 10. Germline V gives CDR1 SGHNT, CDR2 YENEEA. The CDR3 DNA follows: TGTGCCAGCAGCTTCCCCCGGGACAGGGGAGTAGATTCACCCCTCCACTTT. It yields the protein CASSFPRDRGVDSPLHF.

This clone was detected only a few times. This chain uses TRBV10-3 with TRBJ2-5; tentative D call: TRBD2 (5 bases). Germline lookup yields CDR1 ENHRY and CDR2 SYGVKD. With 0 bases removed from V and 1 base from J, the gap between germline ends came to 15 bases. The CDR3 extends over 17 amino acids. In DNA form, the CDR3 reads TGTGCCATCAGTGAGTCTGAGGGTTTAGGCCTCCAAGAGACCCAGTACTTC. It translates to CAISESEGLGLQETQYF.

In its sample, this clone was seen a few times. The chain joins TRBV9 to TRBJ1-2, with D hard to call. The germline CDR1 and CDR2 sequences are SGDLS and YYNGEE. The CDR3 spans 12 residues. V lost 3 bases and J 7 bases, leaving 10 bases between the germline ends. CDR3 region: CASSGNSGGYTF. In DNA form, the CDR3 reads TGTGCCAGCAGCGGAAATTCTGGTGGCTACACCTTC. The full variable domain, rest sourced from reference TRBV9 and TRBJ1-2, is DSGVTQTPKHLITATGQRVTLRCSPRSGDLSVYWYQQSLDQGLQFLIQYYNGEERAKGNILERFSAQQFPDLHSELNLSSLELGDSALYFCASSGNSGGYTFGSGTRLTVV.

There are a few counts of this clone. The chain joins TRBV10-3 to TRBJ1-1; D is unresolved. This CDR3 is 15 amino acids long. V was trimmed by 0 bases and J by 5 bases, leaving 13 bases between them. Germline lookup yields CDR1 ENHRY and CDR2 SYGVKD. CDR3 region: CAISESLGGLTEAFF. The CDR3 DNA reads TGTGCCATCAGTGAGTCTCTGGGCGGTTTGACTGAAGCTTTCTTT.

This clone has more than one count but fewer than ten. The chain links TRBV11-3 to TRBJ2-5; D remains ambiguous. Per germline, CDR1 SGHNT and CDR2 YENEEA. The CDR3 totals 15 residues. V was cut by 1 base and J by 4 bases, with 13 bases left in between. CDR3 sequence (DNA): TGTGCCAGCAGCTTAGTAGGTACCGGTGGAGAGACCCAGTACTTC. This encodes CASSLVGTGGETQYF.

The genes are TRBV19 and TRBJ1-2; D is ambiguous. This CDR3 has 13 amino acids. Germline V gene data show CDR1 as LNHDA and CDR2 as SQIVND (reference sequence). The V end lost 3 bases, the J end lost 8 bases, and 13 bases lay between the germline ends. The CDR3 DNA sequence: TGTGCCAGTAGTATTGCCCAGGCGCGAGGCTACACCTTC. Translated, it gives CASSIAQARGYTF.

The chain has TRBV14 and TRBJ2-6; 8 bases line up with TRBD1. Germline CDR1 and CDR2: SGHDN and FVKESK. V was clipped by 3 bases and J by 1 base; unmatched bases: 5. The CDR3 runs to 17 residues. The DNA for the CDR3 is TGTGCCAGCAGCCACGGGACAGGTCGATCTGGGGCCAACGTCCTGACTTTC. Residues: CASSHGTGRSGANVLTF.

The chain recombines TRBV9 with TRBJ2-1; D is possibly TRBD2 (6 bases). The germline CDR1 and CDR2 sequences are SGDLS and YYNGEE. This CDR3 has 13 residues. With 2 bases removed from V and 7 bases from J, the gap between germline ends came to 10 bases. In DNA, the CDR3 is TGTGCCAGCAGCGTCGGGGGTCCAAATGAGCAGTTCTTC. This translates into CASSVGGPNEQFF.

This chain connects TRBV11-3 to TRBJ2-7, with 8 bases fitting TRBD1. Trimming at V came to 8 bases and at J to 2 bases, leaving 8 bases not matched to a gene. The CDR3 is made up of 14 amino acids. CDR1 is SGHNT and CDR2 is YENEEA in the germline V gene. The CDR3 here is CASAEDREPYEQYF. The CDR3 bases are TGTGCCAGCGCCGAGGACAGGGAACCCTACGAGCAGTACTTC.

This clone has more than one count but fewer than ten. The chain uses TRBV10-3 and TRBJ2-7; the match to TRBD1 covers 7 bases. V shed 11 bases and J 5 bases; nucleotides not matched to a gene: 12. Per the germline V gene, CDR1 is ENHRY and CDR2 is SYGVKD. The CDR3 is 13 amino acids. This CDR3 reads CAGETGVLDEQYF. The CDR3 coding sequence is TGTGCCGGTGAAACAGGGGTTCTCGACGAGCAGTACTTC.

The chain has TRBV19 and TRBJ1-5; the D gene is possibly TRBD1 (5 bases). From germline, CDR1 is LNHDA and CDR2 SQIVND (reference sequence). There are 14 residues in the CDR3. The V and J ends lost 5 bases and 1 base respectively, with 9 bases between them. The DNA for the CDR3 is TGTGCCAGTAGTCCTGGGGGGAGCAATCAGCCCCAGCATTTT. Its protein product is CASSPGGSNQPQHF.

V and J are TRBV14 and TRBJ1-1; D is undetermined. The CDR3 covers 22 residues. V lost 4 bases, J lost 0 bases, and 33 bases lay in between. CDR1 is SGHDN and CDR2 is FVKESK in the germline V gene. The CDR3 coding sequence is TGTGCCAGCAGCCTCCGTAACTTAATTCAAGGGTCCCTTGGGGATATGAACACTGAAGCTTTCTTT. The encoded protein is CASSLRNLIQGSLGDMNTEAFF.

This chain uses TRBV19 with TRBJ1-4, with D uncertain. The germline V gene encodes CDR1 LNHDA and CDR2 SQIVND (reference sequence). The CDR3 length is 16 residues. Trimming took 0 bases from V and 2 from J, leaving 10 bases between them. For the CDR3, the DNA is TGTGCCAGTAGTATAGATACGACATGGACTAATGAAAAACTGTTTTTT. It is translated as CASSIDTTWTNEKLFF.

V and J are TRBV11-3 and TRBJ2-2, with 7 bases matching TRBD1. The germline gives CDR1 SGHNT, CDR2 YENEEA. J gave up 4 bases and V 5 bases, and 4 bases lay outside the gene matches. This CDR3 comprises 14 residues. Here the CDR3 DNA reads TGTGCCAGCAGCCCACAGGGGCCCACCGGGGAGCTGTTTTTT. Translating gives CASSPQGPTGELFF.

A few counts support this clone. The DNA for the CDR3 is TGTGCCAGCAGCCGGACGGGACAGGGGGCCTACGAGCAGTACTTC. Protein product: CASSRTGQGAYEQYF. The chain couples TRBV6-8 to TRBJ2-7; 11 nucleotides match TRBD1. V shed 6 bases and J 2 bases; nucleotides not matched to a gene: 6. CDR3 length: 15 amino acids. The germline gives CDR1 MNHGY, CDR2 SAAAGT.

The rearrangement uses TRBV19 and TRBJ2-1, with 9 bases aligning to TRBD2. There are 15 residues in the CDR3. Germline values: CDR1 LNHDA, CDR2 SQIVND (reference sequence). V was pared by 3 bases and J by 4 bases, with 4 bases of the junction left unmatched. The chain's CDR3 is CASSIGGGAYNEQFF. Here the CDR3 DNA reads TGTGCCAGTAGTATCGGCGGGGGGGCTTACAATGAGCAGTTCTTC. The full variable domain, in which reference TRBV19 and TRBJ2-1 provide the parts outside the CDR3, is DGGITQSPKYLFRKEGQNVTLSCEQNLNHDAMYWYRQDPGQGLRLIYYSQIVNDFQKGDIAEGYSVSREKKESFPLTVTSAQKNPTAFYLCASSIGGGAYNEQFFGPGTRLTVL.

The gene calls are TRBV1 and TRBJ1-1. TRBV1 is assigned pseudogene status. The CDR3 extends over 13 amino acids. CDR3 DNA sequence: TGCACCAGCAGCCAGGAGGGCTGGACTGAAGCTTTCTTT. Protein product: CTSSQEGWTEAFF.

The chain links TRBV28 to TRBJ1-1; the D gene is possibly TRBD1 (5 bases). This CDR3 spans 13 amino acids. In germline, CDR1 is MDHEN, CDR2 SYDVKM. V was pared by 2 bases and J by 4 bases, with 8 bases between. The CDR3 nucleotides are TGTGCCAGCAGTTTACCAGGGATCACTGAAGCTTTCTTT. Translating it yields CASSLPGITEAFF.

The gene calls are TRBV7-5 and TRBJ2-1; the listed D gene, TRBD1, was not tested against the DNA. TRBV7-5 is annotated as a pseudogene. The CDR3 totals 14 residues. The CDR3 is CASSLIRQYNEQFF. CDR3 sequence (DNA): TGTGCCAGCAGTTTGATCAGACAGTACAATGAGCAGTTCTTC.

The chain uses TRBV19 and TRBJ1-4; 8 nucleotides align to TRBD1. J lost 6 bases, V lost 5 bases, and 8 bases had no gene match. From germline, CDR1 is LNHDA and CDR2 SQIVND (reference sequence). This CDR3 comprises 15 residues. CDR3 nucleotide sequence: TGTGCCAGTAGTCCAAACAGGGGGACCTATGAAAAACTGTTTTTT. It encodes CASSPNRGTYEKLFF.

The chain couples TRBV9 to TRBJ2-1; the match to TRBD2 covers 7 bases. From germline, CDR1 is SGDLS and CDR2 YYNGEE. This CDR3 comprises 16 residues. V was pared by 5 bases and J by 0 bases, with 8 bases of the junction left unmatched. The CDR3 loop is CASSADLAASYNEQFF. The CDR3 nucleotides are TGTGCCAGCAGTGCGGACCTAGCGGCCTCCTACAATGAGCAGTTCTTC.

This chain links TRBV7-4 with TRBJ1-4; D is possibly TRBD1 (5 bases). This CDR3 comprises 14 residues. Germline V gene sequence: CDR1 SGHVT, CDR2 SQSDAQ. Trimming took off 4 bases at V and 8 bases at J, with 14 bases between the two ends. CDR3 sequence: CASSSSGFPEKLFF. DNA for the CDR3: TGTGCCAGCAGCTCCTCAGGGTTCCCCGAAAAACTGTTTTTT. The variable domain in full, completed from reference TRBV7-4 and TRBJ1-4, reads GAGVSQSPRYKVAKRGRDVALRCDSISGHVTLYWYRQTLGQGSEVLTYSQSDAQRDKSGRPSGRFSAERPERSVSTLKIQRTEQGDSAVYLCASSSSGFPEKLFFGSGTQLSVL.

The chain combines TRBV7-6 with TRBJ1-1; unclear D gene. The ends were cut back, 4 bases at V and 6 bases at J, with 21 bases in the middle. The CDR3 contains 16 residues. CDR1 is SGHVS and CDR2 is FNYEAQ in the germline V gene. CDR3: CASSSTTTIPGAEAFF. In DNA, the CDR3 is TGTGCCAGCAGCTCCACCACCACTATACCTGGGGCTGAAGCTTTCTTT.

V usage is TRBV4-1 and J usage is TRBJ2-3; D possibly matches TRBD1 or TRBD2 (5 bases each). This CDR3 contains 17 residues. The ends were cut back, 2 bases at V and 4 bases at J, with 19 bases in the middle. Germline lookup yields CDR1 MGHRA and CDR2 YSYEKL. CDR3: CASSQRAGTERADTQYF. The CDR3 DNA sequence: TGCGCCAGCAGCCAAAGGGCCGGGACGGAAAGGGCAGATACGCAGTATTTT.

V usage is TRBV6-8 and J usage is TRBJ1-5; the D is unclear. The V end was cut by 4 bases, the J end by 6 bases, with 13 bases between. The CDR3 covers 14 residues. In germline, CDR1 is MNHGY, CDR2 SAAAGT. CDR3 residues: CASSSLTSSQPQHF. CDR3 nucleotide sequence: TGTGCCAGCAGTTCCCTGACTTCCAGTCAGCCCCAGCATTTT.

The V gene is TRBV11-3, the J gene TRBJ2-7; 7 bases are a match to TRBD1. J gave up 5 bases and V 5 bases, and 15 bases lay outside the gene matches. Germline V CDR1 and CDR2: SGHNT, YENEEA. The length of the CDR3 is 16 residues. CDR3 nucleotides: TGTGCCAGCAGCCTCACGGGGACAGCTAACGGAAACGAGCAGTACTTC. Translated: CASSLTGTANGNEQYF.

This clone has a handful of counts. The V call is TRBV6-4, the J call TRBJ2-1, with TRBD1 matching 8 bases. V gave up 6 bases and J gave up 1 base; unmatched junction bases: 11. Germline V lookup: CDR1 MRHNA, CDR2 SNTAGT. The CDR3 consists of 17 residues. The CDR3 protein is CASRQLQGARSYNEQFF. The CDR3 DNA sequence: TGTGCCAGCAGGCAACTCCAGGGGGCAAGATCCTACAATGAGCAGTTCTTC.

This clone was seen a handful of times. This chain connects TRBV7-5 to TRBJ2-1; the D call of TRBD2 is as the table states it, not checked on the DNA. TRBV7-5 is a listed pseudogene. The CDR3 is 16 amino acids. In DNA form, the CDR3 reads TGTGCCAGCAGCCGGGGACTAGCGGGAGATGGGGGTGAGCAGTTCTTC. As protein: CASSRGLAGDGGEQFF.